This passage covers 9 T cell receptor beta chains from one sample sequenced in a study of blood T cell repertoires in COVID-19. Repertoires were generated with immunoSEQ multiplex PCR, while TCRdb's copy carries only in-frame clones and drops some. Of some 100,000 clones listed, about 89% are singletons. The sample taken for sequencing was peripheral blood. These receptors were taken from a human donor with acute or convalescent COVID-19. The donor label of this sample is uncertain.

This clone was counted a single time. V and J are TRBV7-6 and TRBJ2-4, with D possibly being TRBD2 (5 bases). The V end lost 0 bases, the J end lost 2 bases, and 14 bases lay between the germline ends. The CDR3 has 17 residues. CDR1 is SGHVS, CDR2 FNYEAQ, per germline. The CDR3 here is CASSLARAGSSKNIQYF. CDR3 nucleotides: TGTGCCAGCAGCTTAGCGCGGGCGGGTAGCTCCAAAAACATTCAGTACTTC.

The rearrangement uses TRBV6-5 and TRBJ2-4, with 8 bases lining up with TRBD2. CDR3 length equals 13 residues. Germline CDR1 is MNHEY and CDR2 is SVGAGI. The junction had 7 bases not matched to a gene; V was cut back by 6 bases and J by 9 bases. The CDR3 DNA reads TGTGCCAGCAGACCGGGGGGGCCGAGCATTCAGTACTTC. Amino acid sequence: CASRPGGPSIQYF.

This clone was counted a single time. The rearrangement uses TRBV5-4 and TRBJ2-3; TRBD1 agrees at 8 bases. The germline V gene encodes CDR1 SGHNT and CDR2 YYREEE (reference sequence). The CDR3 has 14 residues. V lost 4 bases and J lost 4; bases outside the gene matches: 5. The CDR3 is CASSTGGPADTQYF. The CDR3 region has the DNA TGTGCCAGCAGCACAGGGGGGCCAGCAGATACGCAGTATTTT.

This clone was found once. The chain joins TRBV11-1 to TRBJ1-5; no clear D. Germline CDR1 is SGHAT and CDR2 is FQDESV (reference sequence). This CDR3 comprises 13 residues. Deletions cut 5 bases from V and 3 bases from J, with 8 bases between. The DNA of the CDR3 is TGTGCCAGCAGCCGAGACACCAATCAGCCCCAGCATTTT. It is translated as CASSRDTNQPQHF.

The rearrangement links TRBV7-9 to TRBJ2-3, with 14 bases matching TRBD2. Germline CDR1 and CDR2: SEHNR and FQNEAQ (reference sequence). The CDR3 contains 18 residues. Trimming took 3 bases from V and 4 from J; bases not matched to a gene: 9. The chain's CDR3 is CASSLGLAGARNSDTQYF. The CDR3 DNA sequence: TGTGCCAGCAGCTTGGGACTAGCGGGGGCCCGTAATTCAGATACGCAGTATTTT.

V is TRBV4-3 and J is TRBJ2-1; 7 nucleotides line up with TRBD1. The CDR3 is 14 amino acids. CDR1 is LGHNA and CDR2 is YSLEER in the germline V gene. V lost 3 bases, J lost 8 bases, and 7 bases stayed unmatched. The CDR3 DNA sequence: TGCGCCAGCAGCCACCGGACCCAGGGGGATGAGCAGTTCTTC. Amino acids: CASSHRTQGDEQFF.

The chain carries TRBV27 and TRBJ2-7; 10 bases match TRBD1. The CDR3 extends over 17 amino acids. The V segment lost 7 bases and the J segment 2 bases; nucleotides outside the gene matches: 14. Germline V gene sequence: CDR1 MNHEY, CDR2 SMNVEV (reference sequence). DNA for the CDR3: TGTGCCAGCACTAAAAGATTGTTGACAGGGGGCCCCTACGAGCAGTACTTC. Encoded protein: CASTKRLLTGGPYEQYF.

V gene TRBV30 combines with J gene TRBJ1-2; tentative D call: TRBD1 (6 bases). The CDR3 is 15 amino acids. From germline, CDR1 is GTSNPN and CDR2 SVGIG (reference sequence). V lost 2 bases, J lost 4 bases, and 17 bases lay in between. CDR3 coding DNA: TGTGCCTGGAGTTCCGGACAGTCAATGGGCTATGGCTACACCTTC. Protein sequence: CAWSSGQSMGYGYTF.

V gene TRBV5-1 combines with J gene TRBJ1-1; D uncertain. Germline V gives CDR1 SGHRS, CDR2 YFSETQ. This CDR3 spans 15 amino acids. Between the trimmed V and J ends, which lost 1 base and 1 base, there was a span of 11 bases. CDR3 bases: TGCGCCAGCAGCTTGACTCCTCCGCGGAACACTGAAGCTTTCTTT. Translating it yields CASSLTPPRNTEAFF.